These 10 T cell receptor beta chains were all obtained from the same sample, sequenced in a study of shared clonotypes between healthy human individuals. Method: immunoSEQ multiplex PCR; TCRdb's copy keeps in-frame clones and lacks some. The sample has 450,000 to 500,000 clones, over 70% seen once; the top ten hold 9.5% to 15%. Sample: PBMCs. These receptors were collected from a woman aged 40 to 49 in good health. Some clones in this sample may be carry-over from other donors' samples.

About this clone: A read error is the likely source, as a far larger clone sits one nucleotide away. Other nucleotide sequences in the sample specify the same CDR3. This CDR3 reads CASSWDRGNTGELFF. The CDR3 DNA follows: TGCGCCAGCAGCTGGGACAGGGGAAACACCGGGGAGCTGTTCTTT. J is TRBJ2-2 and V is TRBV5-1; 10 bases agree with TRBD1. Germline lookup yields CDR1 SGHRS and CDR2 YFSETQ. This CDR3 comprises 15 residues.

In this sample, this clone turned up a few times. The chain links TRBV5-6 to TRBJ2-4, with D perhaps assigned TRBD1 or TRBD2 (6 bases each). This CDR3 has 15 amino acids. V gave up 1 base and J gave up 6 bases, with 14 bases separating them. From germline, CDR1 is SGHDT and CDR2 YYEEEE. CDR3 in amino acids: CASSLSGGTRNIQYF. CDR3 sequence (DNA): TGTGCCAGCAGCTTGTCCGGGGGCACGAGAAACATTCAGTACTTC.

In DNA, the CDR3 is TGTGCCAGCAGCTTCGGGGGAGGTCTCGTCGAGCAGTACTTC. Translated, it gives CASSFGGGLVEQYF. The chain recombines TRBV7-2 with TRBJ2-7; D is possibly TRBD2 (6 bases). The CDR3 runs 14 residues. Trimming stripped 3 bases from V and 6 bases from J, with 15 bases between. Germline CDR1 and CDR2: SGHTA and FQGNSA.

J is TRBJ2-7 and V is TRBV5-1; possible D gene TRBD1, 5 bases. The CDR3 sequence is 12 residues long. V dropped 2 bases and J dropped 3 bases, with 6 bases sitting between them. In germline, CDR1 is SGHRS, CDR2 YFSETQ. CDR3 sequence: CASSFDSYEQYF. CDR3 DNA sequence: TGCGCCAGCAGCTTCGACAGCTACGAGCAGTACTTC.

The chain links TRBV6-4 to TRBJ2-1; 11 nucleotides align to TRBD2. The V gene's germline CDR1 is MRHNA and CDR2 SNTAGT. The V and J ends lost 5 bases and 6 bases, in that order; junction bases with no gene match: 6. This CDR3 is 15 amino acids long. The CDR3 DNA reads as TGTGCCAGCAGTCTTACTAGCGGGAGCTTCAATGAGCAGTTCTTC. Encoded protein: CASSLTSGSFNEQFF.

The V gene is TRBV5-4, the J gene TRBJ1-5; 9 nucleotides align to TRBD1. CDR3 length: 15 amino acids. Germline trimming cut 4 bases from V and 1 base from J; bases unmatched to any gene: 3. Germline V CDR1 and CDR2: SGHNT, YYREEE (reference sequence). The CDR3 reads CASSPGTGSNQPQHF. The CDR3 DNA is TGTGCCAGCAGCCCAGGGACAGGGAGCAATCAGCCCCAGCATTTT.

Points on this clone: A read error likely explains this, since a far larger clone differs by one base. V is TRBV11-2 and J is TRBJ1-1; D unresolved. Trimming took off 1 base at V and 0 bases at J, with 21 bases between the two ends. From germline, CDR1 is SGHAT and CDR2 FQNNGV. The length of the CDR3 is 19 residues. The chain's CDR3 is CASSLVGRWDAEMNTEAFF. The CDR3 DNA reads TGTGCCAGCAGCTTAGTGGGTCGGTGGGATGCAGAGATGAACACTGAAGCTTTCTTT.

The chain combines TRBV10-3 with TRBJ2-3; 16 bases match TRBD2. Germline V gene lookup returns CDR1 ENHRY and CDR2 SYGVKD. This CDR3 contains 16 residues. V lost 6 bases to trimming and J lost 5 bases; unmatched junction nucleotides: 5. CDR3 residues: CAISSGLAGGIDTQYF. The CDR3 DNA follows: TGTGCCATCAGCTCGGGACTAGCGGGAGGGATAGATACGCAGTATTTT.

In DNA, the CDR3 is TGTGCCAGCAGCTCCCGGGGCGGCTACACCTTC. Its translation is CASSSRGGYTF. The chain joins TRBV6-6 to TRBJ1-2, with a tentative D call TRBD1 (5 bases). The CDR3 spans 11 residues. CDR1 and CDR2 (germline): MNHNY, SVGAGI (reference sequence). Trimming shortened V by 6 bases and J by 8 bases, and 10 bases separated the two germline ends.

In regard to this clone: The sample has other DNA sequences that encode this CDR3 too. V is TRBV19 and J is TRBJ2-2, with D unresolved. CDR3 size: 12 residues. Trimming removed 2 bases at V and 5 bases at J, with 3 bases between. The germline CDR1 and CDR2 sequences are LNHDA and SQIVND (reference sequence). CDR3 DNA sequence: TGTGCCAGTAGTATATTGACCGGGGAGCTGTTTTTT. Protein product: CASSILTGELFF.